The clone carrying this T cell receptor (beta chain) has at least ten counts. As yet, its antigen is unknown. These data are taken from a study of CD8 T cells in ankylosing spondylitis. Study results and limitations: Disease-linked clones displayed a CD8+ phenotype and appeared relatively rarely in peripheral blood. Existing reports had already noted some motif variants in reactive arthritis synovial fluid and blood. Made up of under ten highly homologous variants, a TCR beta motif appeared characteristic of ankylosing spondylitis blood.

CDR1 DFQATT and CDR2 SNEGSKA come from the germline V gene (reference sequence). Between the trimmed V and J ends, which lost 6 bases and 4 bases, there was a span of 18 bases. This CDR3 spans 15 amino acids. TCR beta libraries were made by quantitative 5'-RACE with molecular barcodes. TCRdb recomputed calls from the 5' RACE reads with MiXCR, one row per CDR3 protein. The sample lists hundreds of thousands of distinct CDR3 sequences; 8% to 11% were seen once. Material: blood, either unsorted or a sorted T cell fraction (not recorded which). The sequence was collected from a male donor with ankylosing spondylitis or in good health (not recorded which). V usage is TRBV20-1 and J usage is TRBJ2-2; possibly TRBD2 for D (6 bases). The CDR3 is CSARPRDWGTGELFF. The DNA of the CDR3 is TGCAGTGCCAGACCGAGGGACTGGGGCACCGGGGAGCTGTTTTTT.